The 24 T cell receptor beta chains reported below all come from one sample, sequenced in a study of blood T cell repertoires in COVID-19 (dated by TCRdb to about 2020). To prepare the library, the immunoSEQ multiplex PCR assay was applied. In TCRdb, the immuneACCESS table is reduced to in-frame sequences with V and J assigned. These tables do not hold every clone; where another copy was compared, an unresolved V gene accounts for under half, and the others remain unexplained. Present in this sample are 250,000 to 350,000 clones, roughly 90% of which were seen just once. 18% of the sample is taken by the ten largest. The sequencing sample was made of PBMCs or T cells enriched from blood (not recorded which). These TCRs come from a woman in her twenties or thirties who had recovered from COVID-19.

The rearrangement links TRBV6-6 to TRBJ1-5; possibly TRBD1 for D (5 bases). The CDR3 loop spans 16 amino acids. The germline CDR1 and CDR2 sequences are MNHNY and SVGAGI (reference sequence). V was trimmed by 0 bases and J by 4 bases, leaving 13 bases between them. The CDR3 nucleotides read TGTGCCAGCAGTTACTCGATCGCGGACAAGAATCAGCCCCAGCATTTT. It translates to CASSYSIADKNQPQHF.

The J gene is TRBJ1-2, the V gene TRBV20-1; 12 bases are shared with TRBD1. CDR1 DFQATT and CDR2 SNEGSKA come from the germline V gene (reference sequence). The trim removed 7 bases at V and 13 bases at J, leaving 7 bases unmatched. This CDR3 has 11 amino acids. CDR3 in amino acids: CSGQGQGAVTF. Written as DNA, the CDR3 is TGCAGTGGACAGGGACAGGGGGCCGTCACCTTC.

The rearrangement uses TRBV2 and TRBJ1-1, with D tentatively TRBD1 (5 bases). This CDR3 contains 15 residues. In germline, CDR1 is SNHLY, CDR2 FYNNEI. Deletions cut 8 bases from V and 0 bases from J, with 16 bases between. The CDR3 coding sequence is TGTGCCAGCGGGGGGACGGTGGGCTTGAACACTGAAGCTTTCTTT. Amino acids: CASGGTVGLNTEAFF. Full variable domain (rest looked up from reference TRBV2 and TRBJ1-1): EPEVTQTPSHQVTQMGQEVILRCVPISNHLYFYWYRQILGQKVEFLVSFYNNEISEKSEIFDDQFSVERPDGSNFTLKIRSTKLEDSAMYFCASGGTVGLNTEAFFGQGTRLTVV.

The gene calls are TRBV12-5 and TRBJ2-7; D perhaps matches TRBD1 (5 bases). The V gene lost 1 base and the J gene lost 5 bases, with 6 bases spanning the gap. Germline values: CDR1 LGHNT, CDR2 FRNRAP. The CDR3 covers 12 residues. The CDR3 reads CASGLGGHEQYF. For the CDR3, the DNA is TGTGCTAGTGGTTTGGGGGGCCACGAGCAGTACTTC. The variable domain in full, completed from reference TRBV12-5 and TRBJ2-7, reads DARVTQTPRHKVTEMGQEVTMRCQPILGHNTVFWYRQTMMQGLELLAYFRNRAPLDDSGMPKDRFSAEMPDATLATLKIQPSEPRDSAVYFCASGLGGHEQYFGPGTRLTVT.

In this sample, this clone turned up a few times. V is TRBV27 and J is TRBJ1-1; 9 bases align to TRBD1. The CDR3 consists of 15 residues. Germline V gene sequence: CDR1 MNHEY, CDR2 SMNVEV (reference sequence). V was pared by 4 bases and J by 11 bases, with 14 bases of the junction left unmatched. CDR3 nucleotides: TGTGCCAGCAGTTCCTTCCTACAGGGGGCTGTGGAGGCTTTCTTT. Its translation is CASSSFLQGAVEAFF.

CDR3 sequence: CASSDNRRGLYEQYF. The DNA of the CDR3 is TGTGCCAGCAGCGACAACCGCAGGGGTTTATACGAGCAGTACTTC. The V call is TRBV28, the J call TRBJ2-7, with a weak D call TRBD1 (6 bases). The CDR3 sequence is 15 residues long. Germline CDR1 MDHEN, CDR2 SYDVKM. Trimming pared 6 bases from V and 4 bases from J, leaving 19 bases between.

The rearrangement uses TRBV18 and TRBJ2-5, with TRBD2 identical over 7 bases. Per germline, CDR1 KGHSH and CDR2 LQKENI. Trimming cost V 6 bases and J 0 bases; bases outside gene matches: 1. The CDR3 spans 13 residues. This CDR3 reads CASSTSDQETQYF. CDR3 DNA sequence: TGTGCCAGCTCTACTAGCGACCAAGAGACCCAGTACTTC.

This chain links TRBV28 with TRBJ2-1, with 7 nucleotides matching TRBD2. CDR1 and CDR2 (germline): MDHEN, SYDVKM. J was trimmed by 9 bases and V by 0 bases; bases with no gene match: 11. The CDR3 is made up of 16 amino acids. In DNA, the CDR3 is TGTGCCAGCAGTTTATGGTCGGGCGGGAGAAGGGGTGAGCAGTTCTTC. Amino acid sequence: CASSLWSGGRRGEQFF.

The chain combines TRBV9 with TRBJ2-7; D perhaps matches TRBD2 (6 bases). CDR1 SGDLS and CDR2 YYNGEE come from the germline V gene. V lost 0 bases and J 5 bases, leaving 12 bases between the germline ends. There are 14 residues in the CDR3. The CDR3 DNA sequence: TGTGCCAGCAGCGTAGCTGGAGGGAGGAACGAGCAGTACTTC. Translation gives CASSVAGGRNEQYF.

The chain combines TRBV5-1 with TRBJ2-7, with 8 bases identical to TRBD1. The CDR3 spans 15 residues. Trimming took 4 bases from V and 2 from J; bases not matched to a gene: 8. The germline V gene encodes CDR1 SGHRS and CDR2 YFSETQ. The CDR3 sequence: CASSPRQGTAYEQYF. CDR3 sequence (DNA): TGCGCCAGCAGCCCTAGACAGGGGACAGCCTACGAGCAGTACTTC.

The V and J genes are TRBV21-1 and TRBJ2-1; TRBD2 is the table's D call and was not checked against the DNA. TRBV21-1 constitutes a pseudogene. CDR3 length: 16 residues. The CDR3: CASSKLLAGGYNEQFF. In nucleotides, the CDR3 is TGTGCCAGCAGCAAATTACTAGCGGGAGGCTACAATGAGCAGTTCTTC.

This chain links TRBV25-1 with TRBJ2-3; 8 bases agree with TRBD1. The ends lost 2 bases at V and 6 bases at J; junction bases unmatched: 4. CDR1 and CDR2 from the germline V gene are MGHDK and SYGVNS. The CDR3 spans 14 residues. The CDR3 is CASSEAGGRDTQYF. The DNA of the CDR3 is TGTGCCAGCAGTGAAGCAGGGGGCAGGGATACGCAGTATTTT. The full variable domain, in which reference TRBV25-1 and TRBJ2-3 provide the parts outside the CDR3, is EADIYQTPRYLVIGTGKKITLECSQTMGHDKMYWYQQDPGMELHLIHYSYGVNSTEKGDLSSESTVSRIRTEHFPLTLESARPSHTSQYLCASSEAGGRDTQYFGPGTRLTVL.

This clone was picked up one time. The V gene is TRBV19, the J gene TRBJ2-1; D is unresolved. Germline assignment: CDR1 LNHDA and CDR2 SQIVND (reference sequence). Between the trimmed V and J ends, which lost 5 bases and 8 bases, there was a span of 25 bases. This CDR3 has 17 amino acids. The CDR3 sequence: CASSLTIHYSKIHEQFF. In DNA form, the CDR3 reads TGTGCCAGTAGTCTAACAATCCACTACTCAAAGATCCATGAGCAGTTCTTC.

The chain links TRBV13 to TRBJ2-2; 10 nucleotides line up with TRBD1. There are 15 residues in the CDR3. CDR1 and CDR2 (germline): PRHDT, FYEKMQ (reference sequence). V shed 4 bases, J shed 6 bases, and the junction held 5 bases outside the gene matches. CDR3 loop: CASSSRQGAAGELFF. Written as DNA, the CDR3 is TGTGCCAGCAGCTCTCGACAGGGGGCTGCCGGGGAGCTGTTTTTT.

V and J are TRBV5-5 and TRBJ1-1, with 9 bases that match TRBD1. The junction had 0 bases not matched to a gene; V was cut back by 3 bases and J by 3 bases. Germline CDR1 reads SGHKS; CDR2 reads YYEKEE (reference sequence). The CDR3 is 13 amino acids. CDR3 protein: CASSWDRDTEAFF. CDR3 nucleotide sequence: TGTGCCAGCAGCTGGGACAGGGACACTGAAGCTTTCTTT.

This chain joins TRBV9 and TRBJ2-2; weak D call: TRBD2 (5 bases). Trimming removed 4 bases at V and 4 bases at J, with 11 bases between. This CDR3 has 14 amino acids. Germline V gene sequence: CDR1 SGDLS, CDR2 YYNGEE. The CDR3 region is CASSLPAGTGELFF. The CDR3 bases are TGTGCCAGCAGCTTACCTGCGGGCACCGGGGAGCTGTTTTTT.

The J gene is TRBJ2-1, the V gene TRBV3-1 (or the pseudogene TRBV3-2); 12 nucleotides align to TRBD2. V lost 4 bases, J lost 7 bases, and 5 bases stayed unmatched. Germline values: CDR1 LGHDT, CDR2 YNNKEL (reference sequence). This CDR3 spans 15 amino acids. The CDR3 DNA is TGTGCCAGCAGCCTGACTAGCGGGGGCCCGAATGAGCAGTTCTTC. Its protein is CASSLTSGGPNEQFF.

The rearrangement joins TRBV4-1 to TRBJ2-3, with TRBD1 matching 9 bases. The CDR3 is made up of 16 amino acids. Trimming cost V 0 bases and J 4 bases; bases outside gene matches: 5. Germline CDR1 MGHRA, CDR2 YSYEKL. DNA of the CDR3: TGCGCCAGCAGCCAAGAGGACAGGGGTAAACCAGATACGCAGTATTTT. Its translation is CASSQEDRGKPDTQYF.

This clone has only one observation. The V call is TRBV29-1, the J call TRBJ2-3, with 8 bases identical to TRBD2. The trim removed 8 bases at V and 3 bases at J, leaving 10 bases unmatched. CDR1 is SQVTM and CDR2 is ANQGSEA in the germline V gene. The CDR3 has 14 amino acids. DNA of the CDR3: TGCAGCTCCTTGACTAGCGTTTTAACAGATACGCAGTATTTT. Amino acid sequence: CSSLTSVLTDTQYF.

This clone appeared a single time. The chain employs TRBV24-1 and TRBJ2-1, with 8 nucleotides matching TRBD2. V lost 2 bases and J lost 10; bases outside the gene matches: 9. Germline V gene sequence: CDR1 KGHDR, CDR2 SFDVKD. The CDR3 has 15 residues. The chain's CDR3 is CATSDYSGRISEQFF. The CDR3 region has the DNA TGTGCCACCAGTGATTACAGCGGGAGAATCTCGGAGCAGTTCTTC.

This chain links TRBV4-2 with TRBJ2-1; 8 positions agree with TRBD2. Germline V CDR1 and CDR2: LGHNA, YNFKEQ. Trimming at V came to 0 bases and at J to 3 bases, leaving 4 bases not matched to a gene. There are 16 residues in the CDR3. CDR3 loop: CASSQEVAGNYNEQFF. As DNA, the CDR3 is TGTGCCAGCAGCCAAGAGGTAGCGGGGAACTACAATGAGCAGTTCTTC.

As DNA, the CDR3 is TGTGCCAGCGACAGGACTCACGTCGATTACAATGAGCAGTTCTTC. This gives the protein CASDRTHVDYNEQFF. The chain has TRBV6-5 and TRBJ2-1; D is possibly TRBD1 (6 bases). Germline CDR1 is MNHEY and CDR2 is SVGAGI. V lost 8 bases to trimming and J lost 4 bases, with 18 bases between them. CDR3 length equals 15 residues.

CDR3 nucleotide sequence: TGCAGTGCTAGTGGCGGGGGGCGAGAGACCCAGTACTTC. It is translated as CSASGGGRETQYF. The gene calls are TRBV20-1 and TRBJ2-5; 8 nucleotides line up with TRBD2. The germline V gene has CDR1 DFQATT and CDR2 SNEGSKA (reference sequence). The CDR3 is 13 residues long. Unmatched junction bases numbered 4, after V lost 3 bases and J lost 4 bases.

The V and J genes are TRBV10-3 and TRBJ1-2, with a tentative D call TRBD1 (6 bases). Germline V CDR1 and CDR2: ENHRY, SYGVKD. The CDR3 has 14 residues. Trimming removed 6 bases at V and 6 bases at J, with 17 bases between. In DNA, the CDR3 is TGTGCCATCAGCCCCGGGGGGCAGTGGGATGGCTACACCTTC. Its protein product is CAISPGGQWDGYTF.